This T cell receptor beta chain appears in the sequencing data of a study of beta chain features in type 1 diabetes. About the study: Across every sample, roughly 100 million sorted cells were examined in total. Whole-study findings and limits: Shortening of TCRB CDR3s, moderate but significant, appeared in all four CD4+ subsets of Type 1 diabetes patients.

This CDR3 is 12 amino acids long. Trimming pared 4 bases from V and 10 bases from J, leaving 12 bases between. The germline V gene has CDR1 SGHRS and CDR2 YFSETQ. Sequenced material consisted of expressed TCRB transcripts (all of the isolated RNA was reverse transcribed). The read count averaged about 3.3 million across naive, central memory and regulatory T cell samples. Clones were sequenced by immunoSEQ multiplex PCR, and TCRdb holds only the in-frame ones, with some missing. The sample has about 390,000 clones, 8.5% to 10% seen once. A few counts support this clone. Its antigen is undetermined. Sorting that relied on CD45RO/CCR7/CD25/CD127/CD95/CD27 yielded CD4+ naive, central memory, regulatory and stem cell-like memory cells.

The chain employs TRBV5-1 and TRBJ2-1; TRBD2 might be the D (6 bases). The sequence came from a man aged 30 to 39 with type 1 diabetes. Sample: central memory CD4+ T cells from blood. For the CDR3, the DNA is TGCGCCAGCAGCACCGGGACTTGGGAGCAGTTCTTC. Residues: CASSTGTWEQFF. The complete variable domain, with remaining parts taken from reference TRBV5-1 and TRBJ2-1, reads KAGVTQTPRYLIKTRGQQVTLSCSPISGHRSVSWYQQTPGQGLQFLFEYFSETQRNKGNFPGRFSGRQFSNSRSEMNVSTLELGDSALYLCASSTGTWEQFFGPGTRLTVL.